These T cell receptor beta chains were read from a single sample in a study of CD8 T cells in ankylosing spondylitis. From the 5' RACE reads, TCRdb called clonotypes with MiXCR, one entry per CDR3 protein. The table includes about 230,000 distinct CDR3 sequences, over 7% detected once. The sequenced material came from blood, either unsorted or a sorted T cell fraction (not recorded which). These receptors were obtained from a female donor with ankylosing spondylitis or in good health (not recorded which). The CDR3 runs from the conserved cysteine through the conserved F or W. A D gene is named only where the DNA matches it firmly. For some rows the clone size is stated as once, few or many, or as a class when expanded; others skip it.

clone_size d_call j_call v_call cdr3_aa cdr3_nt
few TRBD1 TRBJ2-3 TRBV25-1 CASSPRDRRGDTQYF TGTGCCAGCAGTCCCCGGGACAGACGTGGAGATACGCAGTATTTT
many - TRBJ2-3 TRBV7-3 CASSTGATDTQYF TGTGCCAGCAGCACGGGAGCTACAGATACGCAGTATTTT
many - TRBJ2-2 TRBV6-2/TRBV6-3 CASSYGREAGELFF TGTGCCAGCAGTTATGGCAGGGAGGCCGGGGAGCTGTTTTTT
many TRBD1 TRBJ1-2 TRBV5-1 CASSPWDSTNGYTF TGCGCCAGCAGCCCATGGGACAGCACGAATGGCTACACCTTC
many - TRBJ1-5 TRBV20-1 CSAKTSEGQPQHF TGCAGTGCTAAAACCAGCGAGGGGCAGCCCCAGCATTTT
few - TRBJ2-7 TRBV19 CASSSPDRRYEQYF TGTGCCAGTAGTTCGCCGGACAGAAGGTACGAGCAGTACTTC
- TRBD1 TRBJ2-7 TRBV29-1 CGALSGQGANEQYF TGCGGCGCGTTGTCGGGACAGGGGGCAAACGAGCAGTACTTC
few - TRBJ2-7 TRBV6-1 CASSEAEAQGYEQYF TGTGCCAGCAGTGAAGCCGAAGCTCAGGGCTACGAGCAGTACTTC
many - TRBJ1-3 TRBV19 CASRTQLSGNTIYF TGTGCCAGTAGAACGCAGCTCTCTGGAAACACCATATATTTT
many - TRBJ2-2 TRBV6-1 CASNSRPTGELFF TGTGCCAGCAACTCCAGACCGACCGGGGAGCTGTTTTTT
many - TRBJ2-5 TRBV5-1 CASSLETRKETQYF TGCGCCAGCAGCTTGGAGACCCGAAAAGAGACCCAGTACTTC
few - TRBJ2-5 TRBV6-5 CASSYSTGDRETQYF TGTGCCAGCAGTTACTCGACCGGGGATCGGGAGACCCAGTACTTC
many - TRBJ2-7 TRBV29-1 CSVETVGYEQYF TGCAGCGTTGAGACCGTCGGCTACGAGCAGTACTTC
many - TRBJ2-3 TRBV29-1 CSVRLPEDTQYF TGCAGCGTTCGGCTGCCCGAGGATACGCAGTATTTT
many - TRBJ1-3 TRBV7-8 CASSLEHSGNTIYF TGTGCCAGCAGCTTAGAACACTCTGGAAACACCATATATTTT
many TRBD1 TRBJ1-2 TRBV12-3/TRBV12-4 CASSLAFGQGETSYTF TGTGCCAGCAGTTTAGCCTTCGGACAGGGTGAAACGAGCTACACCTTC
many - TRBJ2-1 TRBV2 CASSDGTNEQFF TGTGCCAGCAGTGACGGTACTAATGAGCAGTTCTTC
many - TRBJ1-3 TRBV20-1 CSASEGWGALSGNTIYF TGCAGTGCGAGTGAGGGATGGGGGGCCCTCTCTGGAAACACCATATATTTT
many - TRBJ2-4 TRBV28 CASSFWERKNIQYF TGTGCCAGCAGTTTCTGGGAGAGGAAAAACATTCAGTACTTC
- - TRBJ1-2 TRBV3-1 CASSPNLGRGGYTF TGTGCCAGCAGCCCTAATCTGGGACGCGGGGGCTACACCTTC
- TRBD2 TRBJ2-1 TRBV19 CASSIEAGGGNEQFF TGTGCCAGTAGTATAGAGGCGGGAGGTGGAAATGAGCAGTTCTTC
many - TRBJ1-1 TRBV20-1 CSAREGVKTEAFF TGCAGTGCTAGAGAAGGGGTGAAGACTGAAGCTTTCTTT
few TRBD2 TRBJ2-7 TRBV10-2 CASGRGGSAYEQYF TGCGCCAGCGGACGAGGCGGGAGTGCCTACGAGCAGTACTTC
many - TRBJ2-3 TRBV5-4 CASSFGVGTDTQYF TGTGCCAGCAGCTTTGGGGTAGGCACAGATACGCAGTATTTT
many TRBD1 TRBJ1-4 TRBV12-3/TRBV12-4 CASSPTGEGEKLFF TGTGCCAGCAGTCCGACAGGGGAGGGTGAAAAACTGTTTTTT